The next 30 T cell receptor beta chains were all read from a single sample in a study of blood T cells in healthy people across ages. Primed by a sample-barcoded 5' primer and a J-beta primer mix, a second PCR proceeded for about 6 to 12 cycles. TCRdb passed the 5' RACE reads through MiXCR, listing each CDR3 protein once. The table shows some 800,000 distinct CDR3 sequences, with 20% to 30% occurring only once. The same specimen was also included in a second study, on T cells of mothers and their children.

Material: blood. The receptors were gathered from a boy younger than 18 in good health.

The rearrangement joins TRBV12-3 or TRBV12-4 to TRBJ1-2; weak D call: TRBD1 (5 bases). Trimming took off 4 bases at V and 8 bases at J, with 14 bases between the two ends. CDR3 length: 13 residues. Written as DNA, the CDR3 is TGTGCCAGCAGTTCTTCAGGGTCGCAAGGCTACACCTTC. Translating it yields CASSSSGSQGYTF.

This chain links TRBV20-1 with TRBJ1-4, with a weak D call TRBD1 (5 bases). The ends were cut back, 3 bases at V and 8 bases at J, with 16 bases in the middle. The CDR3 is 14 amino acids. The germline V gene has CDR1 DFQATT and CDR2 SNEGSKA (reference sequence). The CDR3 is CSASLREEGEKLFF. CDR3 nucleotide sequence: TGCAGTGCTAGTTTAAGGGAAGAGGGGGAAAAACTGTTTTTT.

This clonotype was counted only a few times. The chain carries TRBV11-1 and TRBJ2-1, with D hard to call. Trimming stripped 3 bases from V and 2 bases from J, with 8 bases between. Per germline, CDR1 SGHAT and CDR2 FQDESV (reference sequence). This CDR3 comprises 14 residues. The DNA of the CDR3 is TGTGCCAGCAGCTTTCGGCCTCCCTACAATGAGCAGTTCTTC. This gives the protein CASSFRPPYNEQFF.

The chain employs TRBV4-3 and TRBJ1-1; TRBD1 matches at 10 bases. The CDR3 is 15 amino acids. The germline V gene encodes CDR1 LGHNA and CDR2 YSLEER. The V segment lost 1 base and the J segment 3 bases; nucleotides outside the gene matches: 2. The DNA of the CDR3 is TGCGCCAGCAGCCAAGGGGACAGGGGATACACTGAAGCTTTCTTT. Its protein product is CASSQGDRGYTEAFF.

This clonotype has just a few counts. The V and J genes are TRBV5-5 and TRBJ1-6, with a possible D match to TRBD1 (5 bases). Trimming removed 0 bases from V and 8 bases from J, with 9 bases in between. The CDR3 consists of 14 residues. Germline V gives CDR1 SGHKS, CDR2 YYEKEE (reference sequence). DNA for the CDR3: TGTGCCAGCAGCTTGGATCGGGGGTATTCACCCCTCCACTTT. Translation: CASSLDRGYSPLHF.

This clonotype has more than one count but fewer than ten. This chain uses TRBV6-1 with TRBJ1-6, with unresolved D. Germline loops: CDR1 MNHNS, CDR2 SASEGT. Trimming removed 6 bases at V and 7 bases at J, with 19 bases between. CDR3 length equals 16 residues. DNA of the CDR3: TGTGCCAGCAGCCGTGGGTCAGCACCGGCCAATTCACCCCTCCACTTT. Its protein product is CASSRGSAPANSPLHF.

V usage is TRBV20-1 and J usage is TRBJ2-3; D might be TRBD1 or TRBD2, each matching 5 bases. The CDR3 is 14 residues long. The V end lost 6 bases, the J end lost 4 bases, and 17 bases lay between the germline ends. CDR1 is DFQATT and CDR2 is SNEGSKA in the germline V gene (reference sequence). The CDR3 DNA reads TGCAGTGCGAGGGACGGACAATGGGCAGATACGCAGTATTTT. This sequence encodes CSARDGQWADTQYF.

This clonotype was detected only a few times. The chain couples TRBV27 to TRBJ1-5, with 9 nucleotides matching TRBD1. CDR1 is MNHEY and CDR2 is SMNVEV in the germline V gene (reference sequence). The length of the CDR3 is 13 residues. With V trimmed by 8 bases and J by 6 bases, 5 bases remained unmatched. The CDR3 loop is CASRGGQGQPQHF. CDR3 nucleotides: TGTGCCAGCCGGGGGGGACAGGGTCAGCCCCAGCATTTT.

The chain couples TRBV12-3 or TRBV12-4 to TRBJ2-7, with no clear D. The CDR3 is 13 amino acids. V lost 5 bases to trimming and J lost 3 bases, with 11 bases between them. In DNA form, the CDR3 reads TGTGCCAGCAGTACGACACGGAGCTACGAGCAGTACTTC. Translated, it gives CASSTTRSYEQYF.

V gene TRBV12-3 or TRBV12-4 combines with J gene TRBJ2-5; 11 bases line up with TRBD2. Unmatched junction bases numbered 16, after V lost 5 bases and J lost 5 bases. The CDR3 covers 18 residues. CDR3 nucleotide sequence: TGTGCCAGCAGTGCACGAACCTCTAGCGGGGGGAATTGGGAGACCCAGTACTTC. This encodes CASSARTSSGGNWETQYF.

This clonotype was detected ten times or more. V usage is TRBV28 and J usage is TRBJ2-5, with D maybe TRBD1 (5 bases). The CDR3 covers 13 residues. Germline V gene data show CDR1 as MDHEN and CDR2 as SYDVKM. The V end lost 5 bases, the J end lost 5 bases, and 12 bases lay between the germline ends. CDR3 sequence (DNA): TGTGCCAGCAGTCTGCAGGGTTGGGAGACCCAGTACTTC. It translates to CASSLQGWETQYF.

In this sample, this clonotype turned up a few times. The junction departs from germline at one end; a sequencing error may be responsible. The CDR3 protein is CASSLATVFGLPGANVLTF. The CDR3 region has the DNA TGTGCCAGCAGTCTAGCGACAGTTTTCGGTTTACCTGGGGCCAACGTCCTGACTTTC. This chain links TRBV12-3 or TRBV12-4 with TRBJ2-6; tentatively, D is TRBD2 (6 bases). The length of the CDR3 is 19 residues.

For this clonotype: Germline is not matched at one junction end, which may reflect a read error. The rearrangement joins TRBV3-1 to TRBJ2-5; D gene ambiguous. CDR1 is LGHDT and CDR2 is YNNKEL in the germline V gene (reference sequence). This CDR3 spans 14 amino acids. The CDR3 sequence is CANSQEAIKETQYF. The CDR3 DNA follows: TGTGCCAACAGCCAAGAGGCCATAAAAGAGACCCAGTACTTC.

The rearrangement uses TRBV30 and TRBJ1-1; D possibly corresponds to TRBD1 (5 bases). This CDR3 comprises 13 residues. The germline V and J ends were trimmed by 1 base and 10 bases, with 16 bases remaining between them. In germline, CDR1 is GTSNPN, CDR2 SVGIG (reference sequence). The CDR3 loop reads CAWSEDIYIRAFF. In nucleotides, the CDR3 is TGTGCCTGGAGTGAGGACATCTATATACGAGCTTTCTTT.

The chain combines TRBV27 with TRBJ1-5; possible D gene TRBD1, 5 bases. This CDR3 region has 15 residues. Germline V gene lookup returns CDR1 MNHEY and CDR2 SMNVEV (reference sequence). V was clipped by 2 bases and J by 3 bases, with 11 bases between them. The CDR3 DNA is TGTGCCAGCAGTTTAACCAGGGCAAACAATCAGCCCCAGCATTTT. Translation: CASSLTRANNQPQHF.

This clonotype has a count of ten or more. This chain uses TRBV29-1 with TRBJ2-7; TRBD1 might be the D (6 bases). Trimming left V 4 bases short and J 4 bases short, with 20 bases between. The germline V gene encodes CDR1 SQVTM and CDR2 ANQGSEA. The CDR3 length is 15 residues. The CDR3 here is CSVVGGRQTPYEQYF. DNA for the CDR3: TGCAGCGTTGTTGGGGGCCGACAGACCCCTTACGAGCAGTACTTC.

The chain carries TRBV7-9 and TRBJ2-3; perhaps TRBD2 as D (5 bases). V shed 2 bases and J shed 8 bases, with 14 bases lying between them. Looked up from germline, CDR1 is SEHNR and CDR2 is FQNEAQ (reference sequence). This CDR3 is 14 amino acids long. The CDR3 is CASSLSSPSGTQYF. The CDR3 coding sequence is TGTGCCAGCAGCTTATCCAGCCCCAGCGGTACGCAGTATTTT.

V and J are TRBV2 and TRBJ2-5; TRBD1 might be the D (6 bases). Germline V lookup: CDR1 SNHLY, CDR2 FYNNEI. The CDR3 runs to 13 residues. Trimming removed 9 bases at V and 5 bases at J, with 16 bases between. The CDR3 region has the DNA TGTGCCAGTGGTTCAGGGGTCGAGGAGACCCAGTACTTC. This translates into CASGSGVEETQYF.

This clonotype was observed a handful of times. The rearrangement links TRBV12-3 or TRBV12-4 to TRBJ2-1; TRBD2 matches at 8 bases. Germline trimming cut 2 bases from V and 8 bases from J; bases unmatched to any gene: 8. CDR3 length: 15 amino acids. The CDR3: CASSLWSGGTDEQFF. The CDR3 DNA is TGTGCCAGCAGTTTATGGTCGGGGGGGACGGATGAGCAGTTCTTC.

This clonotype was observed a handful of times. The chain combines TRBV7-2 with TRBJ2-5, with D maybe TRBD2 (6 bases). The assigned J gene may be wrong: the sequence end matches TRBJ2-1 better. CDR3 length: 15 residues. Germline CDR1 reads SGHTA; CDR2 reads FQGNSA. The CDR3 bases are TGTGCCAGCAGCTTAGTGGGGACTTCCCTCGGTGAGCAGTTCTTC. Protein sequence: CASSLVGTSLGEQFF.

The V and J genes are TRBV6-2 or TRBV6-3 and TRBJ1-2; D remains ambiguous. Deletions cut 7 bases from V and 8 bases from J, with 20 bases between. The CDR3 sequence is 14 residues long. Germline CDR1 MNHEY, CDR2 SVGEGT. CDR3 DNA: TGTGCCAGCATCCCTAACCCGAGCTACGGCGGCTACACCTTC. Protein sequence: CASIPNPSYGGYTF.

This clonotype was found a few times. This chain joins TRBV6-5 and TRBJ2-2; D uncertain. The CDR3 loop spans 13 amino acids. V dropped 5 bases and J dropped 8 bases, with 12 bases sitting between them. Germline loops: CDR1 MNHEY, CDR2 SVGAGI. In DNA, the CDR3 is TGTGCCAGCAGTCATTCCTTGTCAGGGGAGCTGTTTTTT. It translates to CASSHSLSGELFF.

V gene TRBV20-1 combines with J gene TRBJ2-7; D gene ambiguous. There are 13 residues in the CDR3. Deletions cut 0 bases from V and 7 bases from J, with 13 bases between. In germline, CDR1 is DFQATT, CDR2 SNEGSKA (reference sequence). The CDR3 DNA sequence: TGCAGTGCTAGAGATCTAGACTCTTGGGAGCAGTACTTC. It specifies CSARDLDSWEQYF.

There are a few counts of this clonotype. V is TRBV7-9 and J is TRBJ1-2; perhaps TRBD1 as D (6 bases). The CDR3 has 15 amino acids. Germline CDR1 SEHNR, CDR2 FQNEAQ (reference sequence). The V end lost 1 base, the J end lost 7 bases, and 16 bases lay between the germline ends. The CDR3 nucleotides are TGTGCCAGCAGCTTAGTACAAACAGGGCCGGGTGGCTACACCTTC. Translated: CASSLVQTGPGGYTF.

The rearrangement uses TRBV6-6 and TRBJ1-2; D perhaps matches TRBD1 (5 bases). The germline gives CDR1 MNHNY, CDR2 SVGAGI (reference sequence). V was trimmed by 0 bases and J by 8 bases, leaving 7 bases between them. There are 12 residues in the CDR3. In nucleotides, the CDR3 is TGTGCCAGCAGTTACTCGGAGGGGGGCTACACCTTC. This gives the protein CASSYSEGGYTF.

In regard to this clonotype: At one of its ends the junction is not consistent with the germline gene, which may arise from a read error. This rearrangement joins TRBV4-3 to TRBJ1-1; possibly TRBD1 for D (6 bases). The CDR3 extends over 15 amino acids. Per the germline V gene, CDR1 is LGHNA and CDR2 is YSLEER. CDR3 sequence reads: CASSPEPGQNTEAFF. The CDR3 DNA reads TGCGCCAGCAGCCCGGAGCCAGGACAGAACACTGAGGCTTTCTTT.

This clonotype was found a few times. The rearrangement links TRBV6-1 to TRBJ1-6, with D perhaps TRBD1 (6 bases). Germline values: CDR1 MNHNS, CDR2 SASEGT. Trimming took 4 bases from V and 5 from J, leaving 12 bases between them. This CDR3 is built from 15 residues. Here the CDR3 DNA reads TGTGCCAGCAGTGGCGTTGGACAGAATAATTCACCCCTCCACTTT. This sequence encodes CASSGVGQNNSPLHF.

A word on this clonotype: This may arise from a read error, as a much more abundant clone is one base away. This chain joins TRBV28 and TRBJ2-2; D ambiguous. Germline V gives CDR1 MDHEN, CDR2 SYDVKM. Trimming shortened V by 3 bases and J by 6 bases, and 11 bases separated the two germline ends. The CDR3 length is 14 residues. Here the CDR3 reads CASSFPLPPGELFF. As DNA, the CDR3 is TGTGCCAGCAGTTTTCCCCTCCCCCCCGGGGAGCTGTTTTTT.

The chain uses TRBV6-2 or TRBV6-3 and TRBJ2-5; D call uncertain. CDR3 length: 14 residues. V was cut by 0 bases and J by 0 bases, with 5 bases left in between. Per the germline V gene, CDR1 is MNHEY and CDR2 is SVGEGT. For the CDR3, the DNA is TGTGCCAGCAGTTACTCGTCGGACCAAGAGACCCAGTACTTC. This encodes CASSYSSDQETQYF.

Ten or more counts support this clonotype. This chain connects TRBV28 to TRBJ1-2; tentatively, D is TRBD1 (6 bases). V lost 4 bases, J lost 4 bases, and 13 bases lay in between. Germline CDR1 is MDHEN and CDR2 is SYDVKM. This CDR3 spans 14 amino acids. The CDR3 DNA reads as TGTGCCAGCAGTTCAGGGGACGGCGCCTATGGCTACACCTTC. Translating gives CASSSGDGAYGYTF.